This passage covers 24 T cell receptor beta chains from one sample sequenced in a study of PD-L1 blockade in urothelial cancer (dated by TCRdb to about 2017). What the time point label conveys for this sample: pretreatment peripheral blood. Libraries were constructed by the immunoSEQ multiplex PCR assay. Drawn from immuneACCESS, this table holds only the in-frame rearrangements with V and J called that TCRdb kept. Clones are partly lost; checked studies trace under half to an unresolved V gene and leave the rest unexplained. This sample is represented by some 120,000 clones; less than 85% of them were singletons. The ten biggest clones cover 2.5% to 3.5% of the sample. The specimen comprised PBMCs, sampled around atezolizumab (anti-PD-L1) treatment. These receptors all come from a man aged 50 to 59 with urothelial cancer.

V is TRBV11-3 and J is TRBJ2-1; D is possibly TRBD2 (6 bases). Germline V gene lookup returns CDR1 SGHNT and CDR2 YENEEA. This CDR3 spans 15 amino acids. V was shortened by 1 base and J by 4 bases, with 11 bases between the two germline ends. The CDR3 loop is CASSLGRGRYNEQFF. CDR3 sequence (DNA): TGTGCCAGCAGCTTAGGCCGGGGGAGGTACAATGAGCAGTTCTTC.

This chain joins TRBV2 and TRBJ2-2; TRBD1 might be the D (5 bases). V lost 7 bases and J 5 bases, leaving 11 bases between the germline ends. CDR1 is SNHLY, CDR2 FYNNEI, per germline. The CDR3 is 13 amino acids. The CDR3 DNA sequence: TGTGCCAGCAAGCCAGGGCCTACCGGGGAGCTGTTTTTT. This codes for CASKPGPTGELFF.

The chain couples TRBV4-1 to TRBJ2-1; a possible D gene is TRBD2 (6 bases). Trimming removed 4 bases from V and 3 bases from J, with 19 bases in between. The V gene's germline CDR1 is MGHRA and CDR2 YSYEKL. The CDR3 spans 17 residues. The CDR3 DNA is TGCGCCAGCAGCCTTCGACTAGGACAACCACTCTACAATGAGCAGTTCTTC. It codes for CASSLRLGQPLYNEQFF.

This chain connects TRBV7-9 to TRBJ2-7; 7 bases are shared with TRBD2. This CDR3 spans 14 amino acids. V dropped 4 bases and J dropped 6; count of bases not matched to a gene: 9. Germline V lookup: CDR1 SEHNR, CDR2 FQNEAQ (reference sequence). The CDR3 region has the DNA TGTGCCAGCAGCTCTAGCGGAGCGATGGGCGAGCAGTACTTC. The encoded protein is CASSSSGAMGEQYF.

This sequence joins TRBV28 and TRBJ1-5; no reliable D call. This CDR3 contains 15 residues. V lost 2 bases and J lost 11, with 19 bases in between. Germline V gene data show CDR1 as MDHEN and CDR2 as SYDVKM. CDR3 bases: TGTGCCAGCAGTTTAAGTCGAGGAGGTCGAGAGGCCCAGCATTTT. Its translation: CASSLSRGGREAQHF. The variable domain in full, with the rest retrieved from reference TRBV28 and TRBJ1-5, is DVKVTQSSRYLVKRTGEKVFLECVQDMDHENMFWYRQDPGLGLRLIYFSYDVKMKEKGDIPEGYSVSREKKERFSLILESASTNQTSMYLCASSLSRGGREAQHFGDGTRLSIL.

This sequence joins TRBV18 and TRBJ2-5, with unresolved D. This CDR3 region has 14 residues. Trimming left V 0 bases short and J 1 base short, with 6 bases between. CDR1 and CDR2 from the germline V gene are KGHSH and LQKENI. The CDR3: CASSPPNSQETQYF. The DNA of the CDR3 is TGTGCCAGCTCACCACCTAATAGCCAAGAGACCCAGTACTTC.

The V call is TRBV25-1, the J call TRBJ2-7, with TRBD2 as a possible D gene (6 bases). This CDR3 comprises 15 residues. V lost 1 base, J lost 2 bases, and 12 bases lay in between. CDR1 is MGHDK and CDR2 is SYGVNS in the germline V gene. The CDR3 DNA reads as TGTGCCAGCAGTGAATGGGGCGGGAACGCCTACGAGCAGTACTTC. Translating it yields CASSEWGGNAYEQYF.

V and J are TRBV19 and TRBJ2-3; the D is unclear. The germline gives CDR1 LNHDA, CDR2 SQIVND (reference sequence). Trimming stripped 5 bases from V and 2 bases from J, with 11 bases between. The CDR3 length is 14 residues. CDR3 loop: CASSLSETTDTQYF. As DNA, the CDR3 is TGTGCCAGTAGTCTGTCAGAAACCACAGATACGCAGTATTTT.

The chain is built from TRBV7-9 and TRBJ2-3, with D possibly being TRBD2 (6 bases). Germline CDR1 is SEHNR and CDR2 is FQNEAQ (reference sequence). The CDR3 is 18 residues long. The ends were cut back, 1 base at V and 4 bases at J, with 21 bases in the middle. CDR3 amino acids: CASSLGGTLIGMADTQYF. CDR3 in DNA: TGTGCCAGCAGCTTAGGCGGGACTCTGATCGGCATGGCAGATACGCAGTATTTT.

The chain is built from TRBV27 and TRBJ2-2; 8 nucleotides align to TRBD1. Trimming at V came to 3 bases and at J to 7 bases, leaving 7 bases not matched to a gene. Germline V gives CDR1 MNHEY, CDR2 SMNVEV (reference sequence). The CDR3 loop spans 15 amino acids. CDR3 sequence: CASSFFGQGFGELFF. CDR3 sequence (DNA): TGTGCCAGCAGTTTTTTTGGACAGGGATTCGGGGAGCTGTTTTTT.

The chain combines TRBV5-6 with TRBJ2-7; D not resolved. The CDR3 length is 12 residues. Germline CDR1 is SGHDT and CDR2 is YYEEEE. The V and J ends lost 0 bases and 3 bases respectively, with 4 bases between them. CDR3 bases: TGTGCCAGCAGCTTGGTCCACTACGAGCAGTACTTC. Translated, it gives CASSLVHYEQYF. The full variable domain, its missing parts supplied by reference TRBV5-6 and TRBJ2-7, is DAGVTQSPTHLIKTRGQQVTLRCSPKSGHDTVSWYQQALGQGPQFIFQYYEEEERQRGNFPDRFSGHQFPNYSSELNVNALLLGDSALYLCASSLVHYEQYFGPGTRLTVT.

V and J are TRBV2 and TRBJ1-1; weak D call: TRBD1 (6 bases). The germline V gene encodes CDR1 SNHLY and CDR2 FYNNEI. V lost 1 base and J lost 2, with 14 bases in between. The CDR3 loop spans 16 amino acids. CDR3 amino acids: CASSEEREGGNTEAFF. The CDR3 DNA follows: TGTGCCAGCAGTGAAGAAAGGGAGGGGGGTAACACTGAAGCTTTCTTT.

This sequence joins TRBV28 and TRBJ1-2, with TRBD1 identical over 7 bases. V trimming: 3 bases; J trimming: 5 bases; junction bases outside the gene matches: 6. The CDR3 totals 14 residues. Germline loops: CDR1 MDHEN, CDR2 SYDVKM. As DNA, the CDR3 is TGTGCCAGCAGTTTCTCGCACAGGGGTTATGGCTACACCTTC. The encoded protein is CASSFSHRGYGYTF.

The chain combines TRBV19 with TRBJ2-3; D might be TRBD2 (5 bases). Germline lookup yields CDR1 LNHDA and CDR2 SQIVND (reference sequence). V lost 5 bases and J lost 2, with 17 bases in between. The length of the CDR3 is 16 residues. The CDR3 region has the DNA TGTGCCAGTAGTCCCGAGTCTGGAGGAAACACAGATACGCAGTATTTT. This gives the protein CASSPESGGNTDTQYF.

This chain joins TRBV14 and TRBJ2-7, with a possible D match to TRBD2 (5 bases). CDR3 length: 15 residues. The germline V gene encodes CDR1 SGHDN and CDR2 FVKESK. Trimming removed 10 bases at V and 2 bases at J, with 21 bases between. The CDR3 nucleotides read TGTGCCACCTCCCCTGGACTCACGCCCACCTACGAGCAGTACTTC. Protein product: CATSPGLTPTYEQYF.

The chain links TRBV9 to TRBJ2-3; the D is unclear. Germline V lookup: CDR1 SGDLS, CDR2 YYNGEE. The CDR3 has 14 amino acids. V was pared by 0 bases and J by 3 bases, with 8 bases between. DNA of the CDR3: TGTGCCAGCAGCGTAGACCTCCAGACAGATACGCAGTATTTT. Its protein product is CASSVDLQTDTQYF.

The gene calls are TRBV9 and TRBJ1-2; the D gene is possibly TRBD1 (5 bases). The CDR3 is 14 amino acids. The germline V gene has CDR1 SGDLS and CDR2 YYNGEE. Deletions cut 4 bases from V and 5 bases from J, with 15 bases between. Here the CDR3 reads CASSPDGTGYGYTF. The CDR3 DNA sequence: TGTGCCAGCAGCCCGGACGGAACAGGTTATGGCTACACCTTC.

The rearrangement uses TRBV28 and TRBJ1-4; D may be TRBD1 (6 bases). The CDR3 contains 13 residues. Germline V lookup: CDR1 MDHEN, CDR2 SYDVKM. V shed 6 bases and J shed 7 bases, with 12 bases lying between them. The CDR3 loop is CASSTGFGEKLFF. The CDR3 nucleotides read TGTGCCAGCAGCACAGGGTTTGGTGAAAAACTGTTTTTT.

The chain employs TRBV19 and TRBJ2-3; 11 bases are a match to TRBD2. The V gene end was trimmed by 4 bases and the J gene end by 2 bases; junction bases not matched to a gene: 5. This CDR3 contains 16 residues. The germline V gene encodes CDR1 LNHDA and CDR2 SQIVND (reference sequence). CDR3 loop: CASSRGLAANTDTQYF. CDR3 nucleotides: TGTGCCAGTAGTAGGGGACTAGCGGCAAACACAGATACGCAGTATTTT.

The chain combines TRBV30 with TRBJ2-7; 15 nucleotides align to TRBD2. The CDR3 loop spans 14 amino acids. The V gene's germline CDR1 is GTSNPN and CDR2 SVGIG (reference sequence). V lost 5 bases, J lost 5 bases, and 4 bases stayed unmatched. The CDR3 DNA sequence: TGTGCCTGGGGACTAGCGGGAGGGAGAAACGAGCAGTACTTC. This sequence encodes CAWGLAGGRNEQYF.

This clone was seen only once. The DNA for the CDR3 is TGTGCCAGTCGGTGGGCCAGGGCAGGGTCGGGAGGGCCGGATTCCTACAATGAGCAGTTCTTC. Amino acids: CASRWARAGSGGPDSYNEQFF. The rearrangement uses TRBV2 and TRBJ2-1; 8 bases align to TRBD2. V lost 9 bases to trimming and J lost 1 base; unmatched junction nucleotides: 26. The CDR3 is 21 residues long. Germline CDR1 SNHLY, CDR2 FYNNEI.

J is TRBJ2-1 and V is TRBV4-1, with 13 bases matching TRBD2. The CDR3 length is 14 residues. Germline V lookup: CDR1 MGHRA, CDR2 YSYEKL. V gave up 4 bases and J gave up 8 bases; unmatched junction bases: 2. CDR3 in amino acids: CASSRGLAGDEQFF. CDR3 DNA: TGCGCCAGCAGCCGCGGACTAGCGGGAGATGAGCAGTTCTTC.

This chain connects TRBV20-1 to TRBJ1-1; no clear D gene. The V gene's germline CDR1 is DFQATT and CDR2 SNEGSKA (reference sequence). This CDR3 has 11 residues. V dropped 6 bases and J dropped 9 bases, with 14 bases sitting between them. CDR3 protein: CSAPRYSQAFF. CDR3 bases: TGCAGTGCCCCTCGATATAGCCAAGCTTTCTTT.

The rearrangement joins TRBV19 to TRBJ2-3; D is perhaps TRBD1 (6 bases). The length of the CDR3 is 16 residues. Trimming took off 4 bases at V and 2 bases at J, with 16 bases between the two ends. Germline V CDR1 and CDR2: LNHDA, SQIVND (reference sequence). The CDR3 reads CASSRGRTVLTDTQYF. Here the CDR3 DNA reads TGTGCCAGTAGTAGGGGGCGGACCGTGCTCACAGATACGCAGTATTTT.